Sequencing of this T cell receptor beta chain was carried out in a study of blood T cells in healthy people across ages. A J-beta primer mix and a sample-barcoded 5' primer were used in a second PCR of about 6 to 12 cycles. TCRdb independently ran MiXCR on the 5' RACE reads; one entry per CDR3 protein. The sample records approximately 700,000 distinct CDR3 sequences, 32% being singletons. Trimming shortened V by 5 bases and J by 11 bases, and 16 bases separated the two germline ends. Germline values: CDR1 DFQATT, CDR2 SNEGSKA (reference sequence). This CDR3 spans 12 amino acids. The sample consisted of blood. The gene calls are TRBV20-1 and TRBJ2-1; D is undetermined. The TCR was taken from an elderly woman in good health. CDR3 residues: CSASYPGAKQFF. For the CDR3, the DNA is TGCAGTGCTTCTTACCCCGGCGCGAAGCAGTTCTTC.